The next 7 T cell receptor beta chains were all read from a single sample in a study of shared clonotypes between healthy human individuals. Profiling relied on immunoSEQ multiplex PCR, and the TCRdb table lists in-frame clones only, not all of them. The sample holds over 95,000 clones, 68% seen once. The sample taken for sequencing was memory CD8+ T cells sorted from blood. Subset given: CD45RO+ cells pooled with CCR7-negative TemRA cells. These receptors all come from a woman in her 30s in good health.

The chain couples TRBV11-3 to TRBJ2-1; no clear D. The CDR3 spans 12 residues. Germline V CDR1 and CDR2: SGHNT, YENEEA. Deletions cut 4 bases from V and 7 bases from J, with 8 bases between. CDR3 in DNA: TGTGCCAGCAGCTGGAGAAATAATGAGCAGTTCTTC. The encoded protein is CASSWRNNEQFF.

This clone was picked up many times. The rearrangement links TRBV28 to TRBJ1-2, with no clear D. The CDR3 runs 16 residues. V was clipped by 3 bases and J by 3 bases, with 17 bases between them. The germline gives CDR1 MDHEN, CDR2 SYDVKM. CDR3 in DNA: TGTGCCAGCAGTTTGGTCCCGGGGTCTGTCTACTATGGCTACACCTTC. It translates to CASSLVPGSVYYGYTF.

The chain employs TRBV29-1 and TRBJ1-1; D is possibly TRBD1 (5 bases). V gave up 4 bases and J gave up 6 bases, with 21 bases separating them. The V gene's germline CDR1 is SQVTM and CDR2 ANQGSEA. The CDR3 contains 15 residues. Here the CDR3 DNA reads TGCAGCGTTGCGGGCGGGAGGGTAAAGGGGTCTGAAGCTTTCTTT. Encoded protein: CSVAGGRVKGSEAFF.

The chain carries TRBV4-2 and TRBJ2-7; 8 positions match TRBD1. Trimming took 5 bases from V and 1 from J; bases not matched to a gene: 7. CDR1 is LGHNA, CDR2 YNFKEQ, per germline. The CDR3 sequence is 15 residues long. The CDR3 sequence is CASSTNRGASYEQYF. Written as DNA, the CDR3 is TGTGCCAGCAGCACCAACAGGGGGGCATCCTACGAGCAGTACTTC.

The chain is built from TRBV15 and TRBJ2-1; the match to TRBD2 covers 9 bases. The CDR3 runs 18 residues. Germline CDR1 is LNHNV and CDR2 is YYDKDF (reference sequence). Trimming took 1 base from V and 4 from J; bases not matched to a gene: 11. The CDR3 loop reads CATSRGSSGGPPYNEQFF. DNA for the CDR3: TGTGCCACCAGCAGAGGTTCCAGCGGGGGGCCTCCTTACAATGAGCAGTTCTTC.

DNA of the CDR3: TGTGCCAGCAGCTTAGACAGGGAGGCTGAAGCTTTCTTT. Protein: CASSLDREAEAFF. The chain employs TRBV11-3 and TRBJ1-1; TRBD1 is a possible D gene (5 bases). CDR3 length: 13 residues. V lost 0 bases and J 6 bases, leaving 8 bases between the germline ends. Germline-derived CDR1 and CDR2 are SGHNT and YENEEA.

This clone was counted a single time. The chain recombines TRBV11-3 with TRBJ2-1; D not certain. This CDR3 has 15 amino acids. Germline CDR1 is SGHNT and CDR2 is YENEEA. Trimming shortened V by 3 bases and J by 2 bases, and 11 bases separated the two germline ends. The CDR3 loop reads CASSLAATPYNEQFF. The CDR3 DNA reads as TGTGCCAGCAGCTTGGCTGCTACGCCCTACAATGAGCAGTTCTTC.